Below are 5 T cell receptor beta chains sequenced from a single sample in a study of spatial heterogeneity in lung cancer. As to time point: sample taken at primary tumor resection. Extraction of whole RNA from tumor, nontumor lung or frozen PBMC preceded unsorted sequencing. MiXCR was run by TCRdb on the 5' RACE reads, yielding one entry per CDR3 protein. This sample has more than 80,000 distinct CDR3 sequences, with approximately 12% found just once. The sample consisted of PBMCs, taken at surgery. The receptor set was obtained from a male donor with early-stage non-small cell lung cancer.

The chain combines TRBV10-3 with TRBJ2-7; 8 nucleotides agree with TRBD1. The length of the CDR3 is 14 residues. Germline CDR1 is ENHRY and CDR2 is SYGVKD. Trimming cost V 4 bases and J 5 bases; bases outside gene matches: 7. CDR3 sequence reads: CAISGDRTVHEQYF. The CDR3 DNA follows: TGTGCCATCAGTGGGGACAGGACCGTCCACGAGCAGTACTTC.

There are a few counts of this clonotype. V is TRBV6-2 or TRBV6-3 and J is TRBJ1-5, with D perhaps TRBD1 (5 bases). Germline CDR1 and CDR2: MNHEY and SVGEGT. The CDR3 is 13 amino acids. V shed 2 bases and J shed 7 bases, with 9 bases lying between them. The CDR3 protein is CASSYTGDQPQHF. DNA for the CDR3: TGTGCCAGCAGTTACACGGGGGACCAGCCCCAGCATTTT.

This clonotype came up a few times. The chain uses TRBV5-1 and TRBJ2-3; TRBD2 might be the D (5 bases). This CDR3 comprises 13 residues. Germline values: CDR1 SGHRS, CDR2 YFSETQ. V gave up 2 bases and J gave up 5 bases, with 9 bases separating them. The CDR3 loop is CASSLNRGDTQYF. CDR3 nucleotide sequence: TGCGCCAGCAGCTTAAATCGGGGAGATACGCAGTATTTT.

This clonotype was counted at least ten times. V gene TRBV7-3 combines with J gene TRBJ2-1, with a possible D match to TRBD1 (7 bases). Germline CDR1 reads SGHTA; CDR2 reads FQGTGA. The CDR3 is 14 residues long. Trimming stripped 5 bases from V and 4 bases from J, with 12 bases between. The CDR3 region is CASSRGTEYNEQFF. CDR3 nucleotide sequence: TGTGCCAGCAGCCGCGGGACAGAGTACAATGAGCAGTTCTTC.

This clonotype was detected a few times. The chain recombines TRBV9 with TRBJ2-1, with TRBD2 identical over 15 bases. Germline CDR1 SGDLS, CDR2 YYNGEE. The CDR3 loop spans 19 amino acids. Trimming took 0 bases from V and 6 from J; bases not matched to a gene: 10. CDR3 DNA: TGTGCCAGCAGCGTAGTAGGACTAGCGGGAGGGTATTCTCTCAATGAGCAGTTCTTC. Encoded protein: CASSVVGLAGGYSLNEQFF.